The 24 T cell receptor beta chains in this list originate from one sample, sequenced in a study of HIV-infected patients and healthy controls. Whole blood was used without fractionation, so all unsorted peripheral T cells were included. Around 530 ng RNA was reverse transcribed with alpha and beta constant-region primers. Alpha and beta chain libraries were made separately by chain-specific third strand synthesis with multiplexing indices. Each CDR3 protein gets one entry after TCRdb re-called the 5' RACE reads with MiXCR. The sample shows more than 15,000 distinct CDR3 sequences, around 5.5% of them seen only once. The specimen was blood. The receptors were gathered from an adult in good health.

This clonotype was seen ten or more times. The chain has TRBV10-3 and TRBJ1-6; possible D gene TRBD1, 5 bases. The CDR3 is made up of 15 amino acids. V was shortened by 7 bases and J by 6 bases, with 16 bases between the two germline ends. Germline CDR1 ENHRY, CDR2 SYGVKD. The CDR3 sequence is CAITAQGAGNSPLHF. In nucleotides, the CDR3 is TGTGCCATCACCGCCCAGGGTGCGGGTAATTCACCCCTCCACTTT.

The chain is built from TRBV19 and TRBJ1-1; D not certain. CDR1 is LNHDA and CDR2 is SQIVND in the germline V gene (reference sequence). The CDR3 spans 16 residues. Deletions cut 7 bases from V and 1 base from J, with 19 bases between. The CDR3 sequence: CASTRKKIGRNTEAFF. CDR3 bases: TGTGCCAGTACCCGAAAAAAGATCGGCAGGAACACTGAAGCTTTCTTT.

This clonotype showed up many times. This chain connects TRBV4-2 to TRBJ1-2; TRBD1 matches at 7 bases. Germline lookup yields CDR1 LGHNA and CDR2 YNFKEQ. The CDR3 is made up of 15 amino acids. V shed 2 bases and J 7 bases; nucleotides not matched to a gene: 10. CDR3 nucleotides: TGTGCCAGCAGCCAAAGAAGGCAGGGGGGCGGTGGCTACACCTTC. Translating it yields CASSQRRQGGGGYTF.

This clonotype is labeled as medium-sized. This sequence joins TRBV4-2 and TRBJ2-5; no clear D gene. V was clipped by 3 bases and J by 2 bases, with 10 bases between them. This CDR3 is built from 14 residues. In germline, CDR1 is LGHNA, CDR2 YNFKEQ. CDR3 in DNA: TGTGCCAGCAGCCAGCTGGGCCTGCAAGAGACCCAGTACTTC. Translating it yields CASSQLGLQETQYF.

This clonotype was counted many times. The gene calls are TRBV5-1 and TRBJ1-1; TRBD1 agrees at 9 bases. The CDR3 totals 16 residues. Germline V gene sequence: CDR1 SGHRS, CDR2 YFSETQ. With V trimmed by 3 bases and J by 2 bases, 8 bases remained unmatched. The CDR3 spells CASSSDRGVGNTEAFF. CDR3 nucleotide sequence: TGCGCCAGCAGCTCCGACAGGGGGGTTGGAAACACTGAAGCTTTCTTT.

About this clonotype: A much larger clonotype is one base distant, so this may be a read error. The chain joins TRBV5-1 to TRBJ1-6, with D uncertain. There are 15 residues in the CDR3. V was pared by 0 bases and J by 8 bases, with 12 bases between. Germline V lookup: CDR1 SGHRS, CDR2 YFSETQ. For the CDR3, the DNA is TGCGCCAGCAGCTTGGAGGGTCACCCCTATTCACCCCTCCACTTT. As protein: CASSLEGHPYSPLHF.

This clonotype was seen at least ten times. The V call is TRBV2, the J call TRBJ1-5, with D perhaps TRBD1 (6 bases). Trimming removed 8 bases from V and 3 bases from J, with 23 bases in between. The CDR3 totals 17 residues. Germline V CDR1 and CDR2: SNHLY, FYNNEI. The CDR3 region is CASEKPGTSSSNQPQHF. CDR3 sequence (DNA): TGTGCCAGCGAAAAACCCGGGACATCCTCTTCCAATCAGCCCCAGCATTTT.

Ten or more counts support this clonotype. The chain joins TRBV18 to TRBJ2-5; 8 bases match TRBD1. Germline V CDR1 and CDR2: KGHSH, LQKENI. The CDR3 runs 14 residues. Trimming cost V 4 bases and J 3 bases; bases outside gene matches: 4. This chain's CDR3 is CASSRRGLEETQYF. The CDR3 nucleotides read TGTGCCAGCTCACGCAGGGGGCTGGAAGAGACCCAGTACTTC.

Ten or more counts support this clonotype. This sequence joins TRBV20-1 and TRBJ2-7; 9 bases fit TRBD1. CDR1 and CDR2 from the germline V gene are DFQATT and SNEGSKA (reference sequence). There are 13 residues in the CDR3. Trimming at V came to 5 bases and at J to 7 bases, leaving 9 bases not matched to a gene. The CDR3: CSAPRTGVREQYF. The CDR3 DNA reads TGCAGTGCTCCTCGGACAGGGGTAAGGGAGCAGTACTTC.

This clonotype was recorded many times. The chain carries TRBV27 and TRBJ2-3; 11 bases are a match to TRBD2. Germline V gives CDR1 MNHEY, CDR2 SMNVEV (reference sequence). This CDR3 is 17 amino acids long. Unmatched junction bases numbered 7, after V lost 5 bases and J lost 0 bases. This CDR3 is CASSRTSGGLSTDTQYF. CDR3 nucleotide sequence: TGTGCCAGCAGTCGAACTAGCGGGGGCCTTAGCACAGATACGCAGTATTTT.

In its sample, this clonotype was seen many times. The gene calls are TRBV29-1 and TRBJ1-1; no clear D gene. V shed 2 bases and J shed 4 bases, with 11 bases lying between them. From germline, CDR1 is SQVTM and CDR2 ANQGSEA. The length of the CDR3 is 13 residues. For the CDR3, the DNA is TGCAGCGTTGAATACAGCGCACTCACTGAAGCTTTCTTT. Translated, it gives CSVEYSALTEAFF.

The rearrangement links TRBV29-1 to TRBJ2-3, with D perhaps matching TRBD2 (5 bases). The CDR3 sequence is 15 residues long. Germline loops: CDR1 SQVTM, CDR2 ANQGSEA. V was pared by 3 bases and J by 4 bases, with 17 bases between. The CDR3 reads CSVEGGGRGSDTQYF. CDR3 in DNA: TGCAGCGTTGAGGGTGGAGGTAGAGGATCAGATACGCAGTATTTT.

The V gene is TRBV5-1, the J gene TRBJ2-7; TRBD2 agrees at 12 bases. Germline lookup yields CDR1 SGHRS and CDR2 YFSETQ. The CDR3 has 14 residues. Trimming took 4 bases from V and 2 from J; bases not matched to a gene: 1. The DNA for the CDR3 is TGCGCCAGCAGCCTAGCGGGGGGGCCCTACGAGCAGTACTTC. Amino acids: CASSLAGGPYEQYF.

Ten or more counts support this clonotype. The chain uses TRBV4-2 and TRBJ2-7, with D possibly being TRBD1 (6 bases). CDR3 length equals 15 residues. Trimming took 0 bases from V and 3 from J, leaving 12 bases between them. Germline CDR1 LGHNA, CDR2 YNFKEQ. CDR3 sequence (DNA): TGTGCCAGCAGCCAAGAAGGGTCGACAGGCTACGAGCAGTACTTC. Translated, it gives CASSQEGSTGYEQYF.

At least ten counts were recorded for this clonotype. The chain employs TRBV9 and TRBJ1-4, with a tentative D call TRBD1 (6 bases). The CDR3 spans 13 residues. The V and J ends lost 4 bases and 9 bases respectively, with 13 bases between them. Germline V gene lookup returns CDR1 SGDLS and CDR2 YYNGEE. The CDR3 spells CASSPEGGQKLFF. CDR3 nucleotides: TGTGCCAGCAGCCCCGAAGGGGGGCAAAAACTGTTTTTT.

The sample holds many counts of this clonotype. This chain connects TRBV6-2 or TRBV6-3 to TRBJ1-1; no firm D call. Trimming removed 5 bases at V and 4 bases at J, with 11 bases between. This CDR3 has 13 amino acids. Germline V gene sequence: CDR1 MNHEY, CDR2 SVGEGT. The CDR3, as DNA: TGTGCCAGCAGTCTCGCTAAGGCCACTGAAGCTTTCTTT. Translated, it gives CASSLAKATEAFF.

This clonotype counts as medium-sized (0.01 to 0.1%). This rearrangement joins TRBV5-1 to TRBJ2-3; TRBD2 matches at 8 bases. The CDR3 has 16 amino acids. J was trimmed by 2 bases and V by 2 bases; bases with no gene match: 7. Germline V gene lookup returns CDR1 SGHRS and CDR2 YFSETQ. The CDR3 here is CASSLPAGDLTDTQYF. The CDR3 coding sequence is TGCGCCAGCAGCTTACCAGCGGGGGACCTCACAGATACGCAGTATTTT.

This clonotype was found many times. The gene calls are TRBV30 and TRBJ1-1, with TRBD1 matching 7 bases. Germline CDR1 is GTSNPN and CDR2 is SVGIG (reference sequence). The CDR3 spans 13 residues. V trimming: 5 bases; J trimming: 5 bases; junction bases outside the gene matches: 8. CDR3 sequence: CAWASLQGTEAFF. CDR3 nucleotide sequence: TGTGCCTGGGCCAGCTTACAGGGGACTGAAGCTTTCTTT.

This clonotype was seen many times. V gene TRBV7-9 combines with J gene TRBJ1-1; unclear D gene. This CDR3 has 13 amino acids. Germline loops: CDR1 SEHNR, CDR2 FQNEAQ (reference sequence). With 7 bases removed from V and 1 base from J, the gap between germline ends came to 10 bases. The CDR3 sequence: CASTLGSNTEAFF. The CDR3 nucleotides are TGTGCCAGCACCTTGGGCTCGAACACTGAAGCTTTCTTT.

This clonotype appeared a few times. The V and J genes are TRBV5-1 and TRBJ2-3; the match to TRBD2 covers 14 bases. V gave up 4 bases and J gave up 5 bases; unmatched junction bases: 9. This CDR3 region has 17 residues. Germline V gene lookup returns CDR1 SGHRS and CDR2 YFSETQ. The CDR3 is CASSSGLAGGLLDTQYF. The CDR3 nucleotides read TGCGCCAGCAGCAGCGGACTAGCGGGGGGACTACTAGATACGCAGTATTTT.

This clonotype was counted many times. The DNA for the CDR3 is TGTGCCAGCAGCTCACGTACGGGCCAAGAGACCCAGTACTTC. Its protein product is CASSSRTGQETQYF. The genes are TRBV13 and TRBJ2-5; D unresolved. Germline loops: CDR1 PRHDT, CDR2 FYEKMQ (reference sequence). The ends were cut back, 4 bases at V and 1 base at J, with 10 bases in the middle. This CDR3 is built from 14 residues.

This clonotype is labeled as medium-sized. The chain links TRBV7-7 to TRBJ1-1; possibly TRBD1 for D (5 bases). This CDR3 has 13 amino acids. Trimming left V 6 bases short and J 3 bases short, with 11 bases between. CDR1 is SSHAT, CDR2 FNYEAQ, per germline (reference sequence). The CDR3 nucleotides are TGTGCCAGCAGTCAGGGACGGCACACTGAAGCTTTCTTT. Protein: CASSQGRHTEAFF.

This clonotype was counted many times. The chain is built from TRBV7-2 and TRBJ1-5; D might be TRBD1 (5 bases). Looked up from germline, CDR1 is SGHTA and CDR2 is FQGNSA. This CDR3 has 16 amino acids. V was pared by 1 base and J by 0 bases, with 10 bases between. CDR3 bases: TGTGCCAGCAGCTTAGTGGGCGGACATAGCAATCAGCCCCAGCATTTT. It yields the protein CASSLVGGHSNQPQHF. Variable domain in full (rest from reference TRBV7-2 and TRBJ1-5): GAGVSQSPSNKVTEKGKDVELRCDPISGHTALYWYRQSLGQGLEFLIYFQGNSAPDKSGLPSDRFSAERTGGSVSTLTIQRTQQEDSAVYLCASSLVGGHSNQPQHFGDGTRLSIL.

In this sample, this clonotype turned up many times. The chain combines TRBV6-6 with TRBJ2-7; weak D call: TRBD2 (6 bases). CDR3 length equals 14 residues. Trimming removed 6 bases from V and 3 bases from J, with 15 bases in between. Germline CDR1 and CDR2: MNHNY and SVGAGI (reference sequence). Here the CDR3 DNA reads TGTGCCAGCAGACCCGGGAGTAGCCACTACGAGCAGTACTTC. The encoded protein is CASRPGSSHYEQYF.